The 4 T cell receptor beta chains given below trace back to one sample, sequenced in a study of identical twins. TCRdb reanalysed the 5' RACE reads using MiXCR and keeps one entry per CDR3 protein. The data hold around 550,000 distinct CDR3 sequences, with approximately 16% observed a single time. These records were also assigned to another study, of yellow fever vaccine responses in identical twins.

Sequencing used CD4+ T cells sorted from blood. Source of these receptors: a woman between 18 and 29 years old in good health.

This clonotype was detected only a few times. This chain uses TRBV6-5 with TRBJ2-1; a weak D match, TRBD2 (6 bases). This CDR3 is built from 15 residues. Germline V lookup: CDR1 MNHEY, CDR2 SVGAGI. V lost 4 bases, J lost 4 bases, and 14 bases lay in between. The CDR3 spells CASSLGLPNYNEQFF. The CDR3 DNA reads as TGTGCCAGCAGTTTGGGACTCCCGAATTACAATGAGCAGTTCTTC.

This clonotype was seen a handful of times. The chain combines TRBV6-1 with TRBJ2-7; no clear D. V lost 4 bases and J 2 bases, leaving 12 bases between the germline ends. The CDR3 runs to 14 residues. Germline V lookup: CDR1 MNHNS, CDR2 SASEGT. The CDR3 is CASSGRRNTYEQYV. In nucleotides, the CDR3 is TGTGCCAGCAGTGGGCGACGGAATACCTACGAGCAGTACGTC.

This clonotype has ten or more counts. The chain links TRBV28 to TRBJ2-7; TRBD2 aligns across 9 bases. CDR1 MDHEN and CDR2 SYDVKM come from the germline V gene. This CDR3 has 16 residues. J lost 3 bases, V lost 4 bases, and 10 bases had no gene match. The CDR3 DNA reads as TGTGCCAGCAGTTCCCCCGGGACTAGCTCCCGCTACGAGCAGTACTTC. It is translated as CASSSPGTSSRYEQYF.

The rearrangement uses TRBV5-1 and TRBJ2-3; 7 nucleotides align to TRBD2. V lost 4 bases, J lost 5 bases, and 13 bases stayed unmatched. The CDR3 sequence is 16 residues long. CDR1 and CDR2 (germline): SGHRS, YFSETQ. The DNA of the CDR3 is TGCGCCAGCAGCCCAGCGGGGAGACGGTCCGGAGATACGCAGTATTTT. This codes for CASSPAGRRSGDTQYF.